This T cell receptor beta chain originates from a study of CD8 T cells in ankylosing spondylitis. Study-level points and caveats: Disease-associated clonotypes exhibited CD8+ identity and were relatively infrequent in peripheral blood. What seemed typical of ankylosing spondylitis blood was a TCR beta motif built from about 8 highly homologous variants. It was reported that disease-linked clones were significantly enriched in matched ankylosing spondylitis synovial fluid.

The authors made TCR beta libraries by quantitative 5'-RACE with molecular barcodes. TCRdb fed the 5' RACE reads into MiXCR, producing one record per CDR3 protein. The table lists about 130,000 distinct CDR3 sequences, approximately 9.9% of them singletons, with roughly 3.4% in the top ten. This CDR3 contains 16 residues. V dropped 4 bases and J dropped 3; count of bases not matched to a gene: 10. The germline gives CDR1 MNHEY, CDR2 SVGEGT. This clonotype was observed many times. Its matching antigen is unknown. The TCR sequence derives from a male donor with ankylosing spondylitis or in good health (not recorded which). This chain connects TRBV6-2 or TRBV6-3 to TRBJ1-2; TRBD1 aligns across 8 bases. The sample consisted of blood, either unsorted or a sorted T cell fraction (not recorded which). CDR3 amino acids: CASSLSPGTGYYGYTF. CDR3 DNA: TGTGCCAGCAGTTTGAGCCCTGGGACAGGATACTATGGCTACACCTTC.